This TCR beta chain was documented in a study of shared clonotypes between healthy human individuals. The table came from immunoSEQ multiplex PCR; TCRdb's copy has only in-frame clones and leaves some out. The sample lists about 500,000 clones, roughly four fifths seen once, with 9.5% to 15% in the top ten. There are 13 residues in the CDR3. V gave up 1 base and J gave up 6 bases, with 7 bases separating them. CDR1 and CDR2 from the germline V gene are SGHAT and FQDESV (reference sequence). This TCR was sampled from a woman in her forties in good health. Some clones in this sample may be carry-over from other donors' samples. Material for sequencing was PBMCs. The V gene is TRBV11-1, the J gene TRBJ2-1; D call uncertain. CDR3 sequence reads: CASSLENINEQFF. The DNA of the CDR3 is TGTGCCAGCAGCTTAGAGAACATCAATGAGCAGTTCTTC.